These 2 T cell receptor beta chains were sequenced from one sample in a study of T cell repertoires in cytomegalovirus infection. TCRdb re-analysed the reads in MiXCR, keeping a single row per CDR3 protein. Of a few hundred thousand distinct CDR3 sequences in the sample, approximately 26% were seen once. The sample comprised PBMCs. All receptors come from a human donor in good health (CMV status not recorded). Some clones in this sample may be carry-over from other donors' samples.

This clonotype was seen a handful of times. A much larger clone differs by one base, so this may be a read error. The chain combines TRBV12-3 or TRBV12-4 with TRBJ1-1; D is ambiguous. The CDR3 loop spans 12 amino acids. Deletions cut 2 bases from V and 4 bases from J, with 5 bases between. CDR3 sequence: CASSLRITEAFF. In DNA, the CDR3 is TGTGCCAGCAGTTTAAGGATCACTGAAGCTTTCTTT.

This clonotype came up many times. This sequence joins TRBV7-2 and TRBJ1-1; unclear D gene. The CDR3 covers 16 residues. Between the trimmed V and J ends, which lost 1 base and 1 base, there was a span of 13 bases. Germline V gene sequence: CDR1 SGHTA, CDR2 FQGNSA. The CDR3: CASSLEIHTWNTEAFF. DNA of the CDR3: TGTGCCAGCAGCTTAGAAATACACACTTGGAACACTGAAGCTTTCTTT.